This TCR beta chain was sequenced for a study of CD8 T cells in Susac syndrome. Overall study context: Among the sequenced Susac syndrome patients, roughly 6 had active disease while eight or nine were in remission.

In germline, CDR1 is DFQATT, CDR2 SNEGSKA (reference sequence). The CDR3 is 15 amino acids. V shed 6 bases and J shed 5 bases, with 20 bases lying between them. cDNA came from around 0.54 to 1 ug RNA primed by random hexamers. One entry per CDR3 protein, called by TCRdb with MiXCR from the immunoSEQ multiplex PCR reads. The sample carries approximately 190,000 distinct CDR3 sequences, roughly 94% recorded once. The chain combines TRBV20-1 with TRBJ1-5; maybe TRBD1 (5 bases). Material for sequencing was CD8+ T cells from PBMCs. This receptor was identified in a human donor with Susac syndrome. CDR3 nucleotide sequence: TGCAGTGCCCCGTCGGGGGGATCTAGTGATCAGCCCCAGCATTTT. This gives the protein CSAPSGGSSDQPQHF.